The entry below gives a single T cell receptor (beta chain) sequence along with its context. The antigen is undetermined. Trimming cost V 9 bases and J 3 bases, with 14 bases left between them. This CDR3 is 13 amino acids long. Germline V lookup: CDR1 MDHEN, CDR2 SYDVKM. The data are from a study of spatial heterogeneity in lung cancer. Study conclusions and caveats: Tumors with more nonsynonymous mutations had more expanded intratumoral alpha and beta TCRs.

Every individual TCR cDNA molecule carried its own unique molecular identifier, which allowed correction of PCR and sequencing errors. MiXCR was run by TCRdb on the 5' RACE reads, yielding one entry per CDR3 protein. This sample has 7,500 to 9,000 distinct CDR3 sequences, with 7% found just once. The time point: sample taken at primary tumor resection. This sequence joins TRBV28 and TRBJ1-1, with D uncertain. The receptor was derived from a male donor with early-stage non-small cell lung cancer. Sequencing was performed on lung tumor tissue, taken at surgery. CDR3 nucleotide sequence: TGTGCCAGTTTTGTTGGGCGCGACACTGAAGCTTTCTTT. This sequence encodes CASFVGRDTEAFF.